A selection of T cell receptor beta chains follows, all from one sample in a study of cytomegalovirus exposure and HLA in healthy donors. Data came from immunoSEQ multiplex PCR; TCRdb stores just in-frame clones and leaves some out. The data show approximately 38,000 clones, 65% to 90% seen once. Specimen: PBMCs. These TCRs come from a woman under 30 in good health and CMV-seropositive. Each CDR3 is given with its conserved first and last residue. The order of the fields is J gene, clone size, D gene, V gene, CDR3 DNA, CDR3 protein. D genes are given only for firm matches. Rows give clone size only sometimes, using once, few, many, or a class for an expanded clone.

j_call: TRBJ2-5; clone_size: once; d_call: NA; v_call: TRBV19; cdr3_nt: TGTGCCAGTAGTATAGGATTTACTAGAGGTTTTGAGACCCAGTACTTC; cdr3_aa: CASSIGFTRGFETQYF
j_call: TRBJ1-2; clone_size: NA; d_call: NA; v_call: TRBV6-1; cdr3_nt: TGTGCCAGCAGTGTCCTCAGGGTGGACTATGGCTACACCTTC; cdr3_aa: CASSVLRVDYGYTF
j_call: TRBJ2-5; clone_size: NA; d_call: TRBD2; v_call: TRBV7-2; cdr3_nt: TGTGCCAGCAGCGGTAGCGGGAGAGGAGAGACCCAGTACTTC; cdr3_aa: CASSGSGRGETQYF
j_call: TRBJ2-3; clone_size: NA; d_call: TRBD2; v_call: TRBV7-9; cdr3_nt: TGTGCCAGCAGCTTATTTGCGGGAGTGAGCACAGATACGCAGTATTTT; cdr3_aa: CASSLFAGVSTDTQYF
j_call: TRBJ2-5; clone_size: NA; d_call: NA; v_call: TRBV5-5; cdr3_nt: TGTGCCAGCAGCCCAGAGAACAGCGAGACCCAGTACTTC; cdr3_aa: CASSPENSETQYF
j_call: TRBJ2-3; clone_size: NA; d_call: TRBD2; v_call: TRBV29-1; cdr3_nt: TGCAGCGTTGAAGAGGCCGGACTAGCGGGGGCATATACGCAGTATTTT; cdr3_aa: CSVEEAGLAGAYTQYF
j_call: TRBJ1-1; clone_size: few; d_call: NA; v_call: TRBV7-8; cdr3_nt: TGTGCCAGCAGCAACCGCGAGGGGGGGTGGGAAGCTTTCTTT; cdr3_aa: CASSNREGGWEAFF
j_call: TRBJ2-5; clone_size: NA; d_call: TRBD1; v_call: TRBV9; cdr3_nt: TGTGCCAGCAGCCCGACAGGGGTTCTCCAAGAGACCCAGTACTTC; cdr3_aa: CASSPTGVLQETQYF
j_call: TRBJ1-4; clone_size: NA; d_call: NA; v_call: TRBV18; cdr3_nt: TGTGCCAGCTCGGAAGGATCGGGGTTAGCGGAAAAACTGTTTTTT; cdr3_aa: CASSEGSGLAEKLFF
j_call: TRBJ2-3; clone_size: NA; d_call: TRBD1; v_call: TRBV5-1; cdr3_nt: TGCGCCAGCAGCTACGACAGGGTTGGAGATACGCAGTATTTT; cdr3_aa: CASSYDRVGDTQYF
j_call: TRBJ1-2; clone_size: few; d_call: TRBD1; v_call: TRBV28; cdr3_nt: TGTGCCAGCAGTTCGGTGAGTAGGGGACAGCCACCCTGTGGCTACACCTTC; cdr3_aa: CASSSVSRGQPPCGYTF
j_call: TRBJ2-1; clone_size: NA; d_call: TRBD2; v_call: TRBV5-1; cdr3_nt: TGCGCCAGCAGCTTGTGGGGTAGCGGGGGGGCCAATGAGCAGTTCTTC; cdr3_aa: CASSLWGSGGANEQFF
j_call: TRBJ1-1; clone_size: NA; d_call: NA; v_call: TRBV30; cdr3_nt: TGTGCCTGGAGTCTGCGGAGGAACACTGAAGCTTTCTTT; cdr3_aa: CAWSLRRNTEAFF
j_call: TRBJ2-1; clone_size: NA; d_call: TRBD2; v_call: TRBV4-2; cdr3_nt: TGTGCCAGCAGCCAAGATTTCTCCGGGCTAGCGGGAGCAAATGAGCAGTTCTTC; cdr3_aa: CASSQDFSGLAGANEQFF
j_call: TRBJ2-5; clone_size: few; d_call: TRBD1; v_call: TRBV19; cdr3_nt: TGTGCCAGTAGTACCACAGGGGGGTCTCCGGCGACCCAGTACTTC; cdr3_aa: CASSTTGGSPATQYF
j_call: TRBJ2-7; clone_size: once; d_call: TRBD1; v_call: TRBV11-2; cdr3_nt: TGTGCCAGCAGCTTTGGCCCCGGGACAGGAGGGGCAGTACGCGAGCAGTACTTC; cdr3_aa: CASSFGPGTGGAVREQYF
j_call: TRBJ2-2; clone_size: NA; d_call: TRBD1; v_call: TRBV19; cdr3_nt: TGTGCCAGTATGCGGGACAGGGGGTTCGGCGGGGAGCTGTTTTTT; cdr3_aa: CASMRDRGFGGELFF
j_call: TRBJ2-5; clone_size: NA; d_call: TRBD1; v_call: TRBV4-3; cdr3_nt: TGCGCCAGCAGCCAGTTGCACGGGACAGGGGGCCTTAAGACCCAGTACTTC; cdr3_aa: CASSQLHGTGGLKTQYF
j_call: TRBJ2-7; clone_size: NA; d_call: TRBD1; v_call: TRBV28; cdr3_nt: TGTGCCAGCAGTCCCCGGACAGGGGGGGGTGACGAGCAGTACTTC; cdr3_aa: CASSPRTGGGDEQYF
j_call: TRBJ1-4; clone_size: NA; d_call: NA; v_call: TRBV10-2; cdr3_nt: TGCGCCAGCAGGCAGGGCAATGAAAAACTGTTTTTT; cdr3_aa: CASRQGNEKLFF
j_call: TRBJ1-5; clone_size: NA; d_call: NA; v_call: TRBV5-6; cdr3_nt: TGTGCCAGCAGCTTGACACTCTCAGCGGAATTGAGCAATCAGCCCCAGCATTTT; cdr3_aa: CASSLTLSAELSNQPQHF
j_call: TRBJ2-7; clone_size: few; d_call: NA; v_call: TRBV11-2; cdr3_nt: TGTGCCAGCAGCTTAGATCGGTACGAGCAGTACTTC; cdr3_aa: CASSLDRYEQYF
j_call: TRBJ2-1; clone_size: once; d_call: TRBD2; v_call: TRBV2; cdr3_nt: TGTGCCAGCAGTGAGCGGTGGGGGGGACTAGCGGGGCCCGAGAATGAGCAGTTCTTC; cdr3_aa: CASSERWGGLAGPENEQFF
j_call: TRBJ2-7; clone_size: NA; d_call: TRBD1; v_call: TRBV7-9; cdr3_nt: TGTGCCAGCAGCTTAGCCAGGGGGCTGGACGAGCAGTACTTC; cdr3_aa: CASSLARGLDEQYF
j_call: TRBJ2-7; clone_size: NA; d_call: TRBD2; v_call: TRBV6-1; cdr3_nt: TGTGCCAGCAGTGAGAGCGGGGGTGGACGAGAGCAGTACTTC; cdr3_aa: CASSESGGGREQYF
j_call: TRBJ1-1; clone_size: NA; d_call: NA; v_call: TRBV6-5; cdr3_nt: TGTGCCAGCAGTTACCTAAAGAACACTGAAGCTTTCTTT; cdr3_aa: CASSYLKNTEAFF
j_call: TRBJ2-1; clone_size: once; d_call: TRBD2; v_call: TRBV19; cdr3_nt: TGTGCCAGTAGTGGACTAGCGGGAAACAATGAGCAGTTCTTC; cdr3_aa: CASSGLAGNNEQFF
j_call: TRBJ1-2; clone_size: few; d_call: NA; v_call: TRBV6-5; cdr3_nt: TGTGCCAGCAGCCCCCTTGGTAGAGGGAACTATGGCTACACCTTC; cdr3_aa: CASSPLGRGNYGYTF
j_call: TRBJ2-2; clone_size: NA; d_call: NA; v_call: TRBV14; cdr3_nt: TGTGCCAGCAGCCAAGATCCGCAGGGCATATACACCGGGGAGCTGTTTTTT; cdr3_aa: CASSQDPQGIYTGELFF
j_call: TRBJ1-5; clone_size: NA; d_call: NA; v_call: TRBV28; cdr3_nt: TGTGCCAGCAGTGATCTGCTCTACAATCAGCCCCAGCATTTT; cdr3_aa: CASSDLLYNQPQHF
j_call: TRBJ1-5; clone_size: NA; d_call: NA; v_call: TRBV30; cdr3_nt: TGTGCCTTTGACAGCTCCAATCAGCCCCAGCATTTT; cdr3_aa: CAFDSSNQPQHF
j_call: TRBJ1-2; clone_size: once; d_call: TRBD1; v_call: TRBV5-1; cdr3_nt: TGCGCCAGCAGCACTGATCCGGGACAGGGAGTCTATGGCTACACCTTC; cdr3_aa: CASSTDPGQGVYGYTF
j_call: TRBJ2-2; clone_size: NA; d_call: NA; v_call: TRBV25-1; cdr3_nt: TGTGCCAGCAGTGAATTGGAAGGGGGGGCCACCGGGGAGCTGTTTTTT; cdr3_aa: CASSELEGGATGELFF
j_call: TRBJ2-3; clone_size: NA; d_call: TRBD1; v_call: TRBV7-9; cdr3_nt: TGTGCCAGCAGCCCTGGACAGGGGGTATACACAAATACGCAGTATTTT; cdr3_aa: CASSPGQGVYTNTQYF
j_call: TRBJ2-7; clone_size: NA; d_call: NA; v_call: TRBV9; cdr3_nt: TGTGCCAGCAGCGTAACCAGCGGCTTCCGCCCGTTCGAGCAGTACTTC; cdr3_aa: CASSVTSGFRPFEQYF
j_call: TRBJ2-7; clone_size: NA; d_call: TRBD1; v_call: TRBV7-9; cdr3_nt: TGTGCCAGCAGCTTTCGAGCCGGGACAGGGTTTTCCGAGCAGTACTTC; cdr3_aa: CASSFRAGTGFSEQYF
j_call: TRBJ2-7; clone_size: NA; d_call: TRBD2; v_call: TRBV9; cdr3_nt: TGTGCCAGCAGCGTCAACGGACTAGGGGTCGAGCAGTACTTC; cdr3_aa: CASSVNGLGVEQYF
j_call: TRBJ1-1; clone_size: NA; d_call: TRBD1; v_call: TRBV30; cdr3_nt: TGTGCCTGGAGGGGGGGACAGGGGAGGAAGAACACTGAAGCTTTCTTT; cdr3_aa: CAWRGGQGRKNTEAFF
j_call: TRBJ2-1; clone_size: few; d_call: NA; v_call: TRBV6-5; cdr3_nt: TGTGCCAGCAGTTACTCGAGGCTTTACAATGAGCAGTTCTTC; cdr3_aa: CASSYSRLYNEQFF
j_call: TRBJ2-3; clone_size: NA; d_call: TRBD2; v_call: TRBV6-4; cdr3_nt: TGTGCCAGCAGTCTAGCGGGAGGCACAGATACGCAGTATTTT; cdr3_aa: CASSLAGGTDTQYF
j_call: TRBJ2-3; clone_size: NA; d_call: TRBD2; v_call: TRBV5-4; cdr3_nt: TGTGCCAGCAGCTATGGACTAGCAGGGCGGACAGATACGCAGTATTTT; cdr3_aa: CASSYGLAGRTDTQYF
j_call: TRBJ1-1; clone_size: NA; d_call: NA; v_call: TRBV30; cdr3_nt: TGTGCCTGGACCGGGACCTCTTCTAGCGGGTACACTGAAGCTTTCTTT; cdr3_aa: CAWTGTSSSGYTEAFF
j_call: TRBJ2-1; clone_size: NA; d_call: TRBD1; v_call: TRBV27; cdr3_nt: TGTGCCAGCAAACGCGCAGGGGGCGATGAGCAGTTCTTC; cdr3_aa: CASKRAGGDEQFF
j_call: TRBJ2-5; clone_size: few; d_call: NA; v_call: TRBV11-3; cdr3_nt: TGTGCCAGCAGCTTACCAGGGGAGACCCAGTACTTC; cdr3_aa: CASSLPGETQYF
j_call: TRBJ2-1; clone_size: NA; d_call: TRBD2; v_call: TRBV2; cdr3_nt: TGTGCCAGCAGGGCCGGGGGGGCTTACAATGAGCAGTTCTTC; cdr3_aa: CASRAGGAYNEQFF
j_call: TRBJ2-2; clone_size: few; d_call: NA; v_call: TRBV6-1; cdr3_nt: TGTGCCAGCAGTGACAGGGACACCGGGGAGCTGTTTTTT; cdr3_aa: CASSDRDTGELFF
j_call: TRBJ2-7; clone_size: NA; d_call: NA; v_call: TRBV9; cdr3_nt: TGTGCCAGCAGCGTTACTGGACAGTCTGAGCAGTACTTC; cdr3_aa: CASSVTGQSEQYF
j_call: TRBJ2-7; clone_size: NA; d_call: NA; v_call: TRBV4-3; cdr3_nt: TGCGCCAGCAGCCATAATCGCCGGGAGCAGTACTTC; cdr3_aa: CASSHNRREQYF
j_call: TRBJ2-2; clone_size: NA; d_call: NA; v_call: TRBV18; cdr3_nt: TGTGCCAGCTCACGGGCTCCCGGGGAGCTGTTTTTT; cdr3_aa: CASSRAPGELFF
j_call: TRBJ2-2; clone_size: NA; d_call: NA; v_call: TRBV9; cdr3_nt: TGTGCCAGCACCGAACAGGGTTTAAGCGGGGAGCTGTTTTTT; cdr3_aa: CASTEQGLSGELFF
j_call: TRBJ2-7; clone_size: once; d_call: NA; v_call: TRBV11-2; cdr3_nt: TGTGCCAGCAGCTCAGTCAGGGGTGGCGAGCAGTACTTC; cdr3_aa: CASSSVRGGEQYF
j_call: TRBJ2-7; clone_size: once; d_call: TRBD2; v_call: TRBV9; cdr3_nt: TGTGCCAGCAGCGCCACTGCTAGCGGAGGTTACGAGCAGTACTTC; cdr3_aa: CASSATASGGYEQYF
j_call: TRBJ1-3; clone_size: NA; d_call: NA; v_call: TRBV7-9; cdr3_nt: TGTGCCAGCAGCTTTCCTCGGGGAGCTGGAAACACCATATATTTT; cdr3_aa: CASSFPRGAGNTIYF